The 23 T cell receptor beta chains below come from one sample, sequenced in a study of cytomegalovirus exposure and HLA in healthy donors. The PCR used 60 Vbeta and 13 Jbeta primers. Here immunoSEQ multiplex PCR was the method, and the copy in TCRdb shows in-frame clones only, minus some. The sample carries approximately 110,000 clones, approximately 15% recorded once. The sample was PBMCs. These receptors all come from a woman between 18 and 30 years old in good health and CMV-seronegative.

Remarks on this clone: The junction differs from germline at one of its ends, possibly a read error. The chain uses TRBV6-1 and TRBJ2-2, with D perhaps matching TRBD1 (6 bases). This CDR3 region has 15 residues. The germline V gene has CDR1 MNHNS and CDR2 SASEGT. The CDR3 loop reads CASIETGTPWGELFF. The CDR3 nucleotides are TGTGCCAGCATTGAAACCGGGACACCCTGGGGGGAGCTGTTTTTT.

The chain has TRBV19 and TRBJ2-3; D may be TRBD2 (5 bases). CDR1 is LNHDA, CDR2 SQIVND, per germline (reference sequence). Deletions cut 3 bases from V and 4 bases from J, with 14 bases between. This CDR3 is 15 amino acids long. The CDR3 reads CASSIGGLDADTQYF. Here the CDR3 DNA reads TGTGCCAGTAGTATCGGAGGCCTGGATGCAGATACGCAGTATTTT.

DNA for the CDR3: TGTGCCAGCAGCGTAGGTGGGGGCGGCACAGATACGCAGTATTTT. It codes for CASSVGGGGTDTQYF. The chain employs TRBV9 and TRBJ2-3, with D possibly being TRBD1 (6 bases). This CDR3 has 15 residues. CDR1 SGDLS and CDR2 YYNGEE come from the germline V gene. The germline V and J ends were trimmed by 0 bases and 1 base, with 9 bases remaining between them.

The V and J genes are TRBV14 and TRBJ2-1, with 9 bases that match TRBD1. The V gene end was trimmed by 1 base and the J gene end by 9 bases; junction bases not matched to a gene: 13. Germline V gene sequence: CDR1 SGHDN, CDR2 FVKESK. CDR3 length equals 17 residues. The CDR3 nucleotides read TGTGCCAGCAGCCAAGGCCTTGGGACAGGGAAGGTCGGTGAGCAGTTCTTC. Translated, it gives CASSQGLGTGKVGEQFF.

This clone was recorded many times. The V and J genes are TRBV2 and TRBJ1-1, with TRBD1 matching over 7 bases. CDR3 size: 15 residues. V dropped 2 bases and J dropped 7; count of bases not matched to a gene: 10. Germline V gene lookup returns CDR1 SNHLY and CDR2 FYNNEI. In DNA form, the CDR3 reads TGTGCCAGCAGTGAAACGACAGGGAATTGGTTTGAAGCTTTCTTT. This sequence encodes CASSETTGNWFEAFF.

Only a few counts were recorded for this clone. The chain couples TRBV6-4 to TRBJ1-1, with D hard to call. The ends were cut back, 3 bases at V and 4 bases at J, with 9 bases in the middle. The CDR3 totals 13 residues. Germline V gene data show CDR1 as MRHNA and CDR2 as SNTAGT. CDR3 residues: CASSERGGTEAFF. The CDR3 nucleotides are TGTGCCAGCAGTGAGCGGGGAGGCACTGAAGCTTTCTTT.

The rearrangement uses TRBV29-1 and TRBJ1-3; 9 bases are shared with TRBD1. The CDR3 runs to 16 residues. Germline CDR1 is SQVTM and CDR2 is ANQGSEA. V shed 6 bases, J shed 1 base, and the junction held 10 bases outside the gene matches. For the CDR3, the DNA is TGCAGCGTGAGGGAACAGGGGGCAGGATCTGGAAACACCATATATTTT. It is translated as CSVREQGAGSGNTIYF.

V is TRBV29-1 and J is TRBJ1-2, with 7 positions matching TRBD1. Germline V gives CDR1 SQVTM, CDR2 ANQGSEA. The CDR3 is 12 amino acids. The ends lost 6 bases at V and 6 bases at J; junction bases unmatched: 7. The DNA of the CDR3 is TGCAGCGTCTCACAGGGGAGAGATGGCTACACCTTC. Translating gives CSVSQGRDGYTF.

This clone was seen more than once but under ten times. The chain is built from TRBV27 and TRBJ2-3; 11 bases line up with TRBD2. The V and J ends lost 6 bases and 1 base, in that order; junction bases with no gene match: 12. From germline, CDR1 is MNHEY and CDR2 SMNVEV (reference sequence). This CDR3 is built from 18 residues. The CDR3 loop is CASSPPYPTSGGTDTQYF. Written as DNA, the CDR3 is TGTGCCAGCAGCCCACCATACCCGACTAGCGGGGGCACAGATACGCAGTATTTT.

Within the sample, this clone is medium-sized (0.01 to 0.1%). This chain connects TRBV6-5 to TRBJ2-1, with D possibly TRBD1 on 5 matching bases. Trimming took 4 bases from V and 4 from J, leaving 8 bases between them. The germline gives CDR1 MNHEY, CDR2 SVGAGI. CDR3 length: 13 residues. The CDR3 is CASSLDRYNEQFF. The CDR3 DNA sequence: TGTGCCAGCAGTTTAGACAGATACAATGAGCAGTTCTTC.

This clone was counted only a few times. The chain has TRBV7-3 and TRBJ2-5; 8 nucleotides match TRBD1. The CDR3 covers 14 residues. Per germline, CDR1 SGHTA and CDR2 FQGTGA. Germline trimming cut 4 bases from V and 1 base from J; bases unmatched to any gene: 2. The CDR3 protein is CASSSGQGQETQYF. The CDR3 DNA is TGTGCCAGCAGCTCCGGACAGGGCCAAGAGACCCAGTACTTC. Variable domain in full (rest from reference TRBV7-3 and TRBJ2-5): GAGVSQTPSNKVTEKGKYVELRCDPISGHTALYWYRQSLGQGPEFLIYFQGTGAADDSGLPNDRFFAVRPEGSVSTLKIQRTERGDSAVYLCASSSGQGQETQYFGPGTRLLVL.

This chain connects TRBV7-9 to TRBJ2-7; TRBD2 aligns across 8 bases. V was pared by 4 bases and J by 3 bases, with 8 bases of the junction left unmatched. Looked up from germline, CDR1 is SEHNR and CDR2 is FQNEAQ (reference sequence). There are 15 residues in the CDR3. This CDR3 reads CASSSREGRGYEQYF. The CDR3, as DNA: TGTGCCAGCAGCTCCCGGGAGGGACGGGGCTACGAGCAGTACTTC.

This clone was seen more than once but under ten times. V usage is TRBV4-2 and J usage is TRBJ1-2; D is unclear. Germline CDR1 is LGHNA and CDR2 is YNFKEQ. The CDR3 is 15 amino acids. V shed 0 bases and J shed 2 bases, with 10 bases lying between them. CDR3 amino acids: CASSQDRELNYGYTF. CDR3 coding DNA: TGTGCCAGCAGCCAAGATAGGGAGTTGAACTATGGCTACACCTTC.

This CDR3 reads CASSEWGEPGGTQYF. CDR3 coding DNA: TGTGCCAGCAGTGAGTGGGGGGAACCCGGCGGGACCCAGTACTTC. The chain has TRBV6-1 and TRBJ2-5; a possible D gene is TRBD2 (6 bases). The V gene's germline CDR1 is MNHNS and CDR2 SASEGT. CDR3 length: 15 amino acids. V gave up 3 bases and J gave up 7 bases, with 18 bases separating them.

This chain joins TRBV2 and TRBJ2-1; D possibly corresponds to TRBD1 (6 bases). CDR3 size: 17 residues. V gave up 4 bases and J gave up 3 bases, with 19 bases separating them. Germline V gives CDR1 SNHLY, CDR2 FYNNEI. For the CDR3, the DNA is TGTGCCAGCAGTGCAGGGCCTACAGGGATCTTCTACAATGAGCAGTTCTTC. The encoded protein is CASSAGPTGIFYNEQFF.

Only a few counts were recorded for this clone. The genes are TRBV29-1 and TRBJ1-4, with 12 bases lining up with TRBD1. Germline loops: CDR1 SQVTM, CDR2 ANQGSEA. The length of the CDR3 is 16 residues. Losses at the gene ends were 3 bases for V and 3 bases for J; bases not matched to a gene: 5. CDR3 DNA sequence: TGCAGCGTTGACGGGACAGGGGGCGCGTCTAATGAAAAACTGTTTTTT. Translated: CSVDGTGGASNEKLFF. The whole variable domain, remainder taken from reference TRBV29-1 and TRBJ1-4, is SAVISQKPSRDICQRGTSLTIQCQVDSQVTMMFWYRQQPGQSLTLIATANQGSEATYESGFVIDKFPISRPNLTFSTLTVSNMSPEDSSIYLCSVDGTGGASNEKLFFGSGTQLSVL.

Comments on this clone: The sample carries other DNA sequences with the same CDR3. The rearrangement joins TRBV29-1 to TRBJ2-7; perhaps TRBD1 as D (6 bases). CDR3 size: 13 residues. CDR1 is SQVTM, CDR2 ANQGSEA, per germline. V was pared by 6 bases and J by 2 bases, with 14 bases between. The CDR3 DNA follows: TGCAGCGTCGCTAGGGGGAGCCCCTACGAGCAGTACTTC. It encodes CSVARGSPYEQYF.

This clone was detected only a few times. CDR3 coding DNA: TGTGCCTGGAGCAGGGGAAATGAGCAGTTCTTC. Its translation is CAWSRGNEQFF. This rearrangement joins TRBV30 to TRBJ2-1; possibly TRBD1 for D (6 bases). Looked up from germline, CDR1 is GTSNPN and CDR2 is SVGIG (reference sequence). Trimming stripped 3 bases from V and 7 bases from J, with 7 bases between. The CDR3 is 11 residues long.

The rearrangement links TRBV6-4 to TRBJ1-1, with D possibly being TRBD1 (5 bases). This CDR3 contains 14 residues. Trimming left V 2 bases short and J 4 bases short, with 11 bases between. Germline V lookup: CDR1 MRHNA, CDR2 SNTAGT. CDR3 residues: CASSDGAAGTEAFF. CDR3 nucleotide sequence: TGTGCCAGCAGTGACGGGGCCGCCGGCACTGAAGCTTTCTTT.

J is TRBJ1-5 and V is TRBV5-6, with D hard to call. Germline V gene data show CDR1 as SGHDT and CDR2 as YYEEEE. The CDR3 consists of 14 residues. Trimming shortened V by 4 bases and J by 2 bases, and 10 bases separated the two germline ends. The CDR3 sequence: CASSEGGGNQPQHF. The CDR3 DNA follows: TGTGCCAGCAGCGAGGGAGGAGGCAATCAGCCCCAGCATTTT.

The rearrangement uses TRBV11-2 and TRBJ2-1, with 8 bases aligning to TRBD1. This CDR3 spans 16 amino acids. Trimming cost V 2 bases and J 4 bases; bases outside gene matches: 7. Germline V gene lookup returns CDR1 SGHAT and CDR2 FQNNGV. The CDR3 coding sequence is TGTGCCAGCAGCTTAAACGGACAGGGTGTGTACAATGAGCAGTTCTTC. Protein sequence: CASSLNGQGVYNEQFF.

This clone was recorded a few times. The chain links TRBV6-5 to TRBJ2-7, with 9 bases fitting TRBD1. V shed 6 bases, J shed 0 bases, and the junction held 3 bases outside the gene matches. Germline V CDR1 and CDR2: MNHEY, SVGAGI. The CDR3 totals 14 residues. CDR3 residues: CASSPTGGSYEQYF. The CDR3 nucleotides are TGTGCCAGCAGCCCGACAGGGGGCTCCTACGAGCAGTACTTC.

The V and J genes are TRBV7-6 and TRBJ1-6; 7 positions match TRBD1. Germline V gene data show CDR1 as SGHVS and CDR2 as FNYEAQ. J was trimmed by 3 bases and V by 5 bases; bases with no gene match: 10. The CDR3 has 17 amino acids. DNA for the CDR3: TGTGCCAGCAGCCCTCTAGCACAGGGGTACTATAATTCACCCCTCCACTTT. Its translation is CASSPLAQGYYNSPLHF.